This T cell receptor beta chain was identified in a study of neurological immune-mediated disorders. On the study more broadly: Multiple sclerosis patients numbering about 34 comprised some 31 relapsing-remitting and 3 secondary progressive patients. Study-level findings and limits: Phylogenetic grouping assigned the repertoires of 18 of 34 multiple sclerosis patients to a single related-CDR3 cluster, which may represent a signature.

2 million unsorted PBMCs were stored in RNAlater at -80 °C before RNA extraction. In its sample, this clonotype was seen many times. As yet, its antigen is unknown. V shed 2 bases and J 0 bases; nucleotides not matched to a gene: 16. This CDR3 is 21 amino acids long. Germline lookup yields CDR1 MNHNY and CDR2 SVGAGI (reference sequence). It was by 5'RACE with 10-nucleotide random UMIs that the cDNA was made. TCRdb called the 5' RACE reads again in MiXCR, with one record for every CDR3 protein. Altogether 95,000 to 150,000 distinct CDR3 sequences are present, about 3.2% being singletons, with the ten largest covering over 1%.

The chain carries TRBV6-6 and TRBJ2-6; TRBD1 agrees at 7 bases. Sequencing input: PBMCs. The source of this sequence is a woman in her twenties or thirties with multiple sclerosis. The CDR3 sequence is CASSYPHGQVRTGSGANVLTF. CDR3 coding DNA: TGTGCCAGCAGTTACCCCCACGGACAGGTCAGGACGGGCTCTGGGGCCAACGTCCTGACTTTC.